These 18 T cell receptor beta chains share one sample of origin, sequenced in a study of blood T cell repertoires in COVID-19. Clones were read by immunoSEQ multiplex PCR, and TCRdb kept only the in-frame ones, dropping some. The sample consists of tens of thousands of clones, roughly 91% of them appearing once. The sequenced sample consisted of peripheral blood. The origin of the receptors is a woman between 50 and 59 years old in a cohort sampled during active COVID-19.

The CDR3 region has the DNA TGTGCCTGGAGTGTATGGGGAGGAACATCCGAGCAGTACTTC. Amino acids: CAWSVWGGTSEQYF. The J gene is TRBJ2-7, the V gene TRBV30, with D tentatively TRBD2 (6 bases). The CDR3 is made up of 14 amino acids. V gave up 0 bases and J gave up 6 bases, with 15 bases separating them. Per the germline V gene, CDR1 is GTSNPN and CDR2 is SVGIG (reference sequence).

V and J are TRBV4-2 and TRBJ1-1; TRBD1 is a possible D gene (5 bases). The V gene lost 0 bases and the J gene lost 5 bases, with 10 bases spanning the gap. This CDR3 is 14 amino acids long. Germline assignment: CDR1 LGHNA and CDR2 YNFKEQ. CDR3 in amino acids: CASSQDPTETEAFF. CDR3 coding DNA: TGTGCCAGCAGCCAAGATCCGACAGAGACTGAAGCTTTCTTT.

V is TRBV28 and J is TRBJ1-3; tentative D call: TRBD1 (5 bases). Per the germline V gene, CDR1 is MDHEN and CDR2 is SYDVKM. This CDR3 has 14 amino acids. The ends were cut back, 7 bases at V and 1 base at J, with 11 bases in the middle. CDR3 coding DNA: TGTGCCAGCAATTCCAGGGTGTCTGGAAACACCATATATTTT. Amino acids: CASNSRVSGNTIYF.

This chain joins TRBV7-8 and TRBJ2-7; 8 bases agree with TRBD1. J lost 5 bases, V lost 5 bases, and 2 bases had no gene match. Germline lookup yields CDR1 SGHVS and CDR2 FQNEAQ. CDR3 length: 12 residues. This chain's CDR3 is CASSPTGDEQYF. The CDR3 DNA reads as TGTGCCAGCAGCCCGACAGGGGACGAGCAGTACTTC.

This chain joins TRBV2 and TRBJ2-6; tentatively, D is TRBD1 (5 bases). CDR3 length equals 15 residues. V was shortened by 4 bases and J by 4 bases, with 11 bases between the two germline ends. Germline loops: CDR1 SNHLY, CDR2 FYNNEI. The CDR3 DNA follows: TGTGCCAGCAGTGGTTGGACACGGGGGGCCAACGTCCTGACTTTC. The encoded protein is CASSGWTRGANVLTF.

The rearrangement joins TRBV7-8 to TRBJ2-7; 8 bases line up with TRBD2. CDR3 length equals 15 residues. After removal of 1 base from V and 3 bases from J, the junction contained 5 bases not matched to a gene. The V gene's germline CDR1 is SGHVS and CDR2 FQNEAQ. The CDR3 protein is CASSLEAGVVYEQYF. DNA for the CDR3: TGTGCCAGCAGCTTAGAAGCGGGGGTTGTCTACGAGCAGTACTTC. Together with reference TRBV7-8 and TRBJ2-7, the CDR3 gives the full variable domain: GAGVSQSPRYKVAKRGQDVALRCDPISGHVSLFWYQQALGQGPEFLTYFQNEAQLDKSGLPSDRFFAERPEGSVSTLKIQRTQQEDSAVYLCASSLEAGVVYEQYFGPGTRLTVT.

This CDR3 is CASSLRTSGVYEQYF. In nucleotides, the CDR3 is TGCGCCAGCAGCTTGCGGACTAGCGGAGTCTACGAGCAGTACTTC. The chain is built from TRBV5-1 and TRBJ2-7; 10 nucleotides match TRBD2. From germline, CDR1 is SGHRS and CDR2 YFSETQ. The CDR3 length is 15 residues. J lost 3 bases, V lost 1 base, and 4 bases had no gene match.

With regard to this clone: The same CDR3 is also encoded by other DNA sequences in this sample. The chain carries TRBV10-2 and TRBJ2-2, with D maybe TRBD1 (6 bases). This CDR3 has 14 amino acids. Per germline, CDR1 WSHSY and CDR2 SAAADI. V lost 7 bases to trimming and J lost 2 bases, with 11 bases between them. The CDR3 DNA reads as TGCGCCAGCAAGAGGGACACCAACACCGGGGAGCTGTTTTTT. Its translation: CASKRDTNTGELFF.

V is TRBV6-6 and J is TRBJ2-3, with 7 bases matching TRBD1. Germline loops: CDR1 MNHNY, CDR2 SVGAGI (reference sequence). V trimming: 5 bases; J trimming: 2 bases; junction bases outside the gene matches: 13. The CDR3 sequence is 17 residues long. The CDR3 here is CASSPLGRGSFTDTQYF. In nucleotides, the CDR3 is TGTGCCAGCAGTCCATTGGGCAGGGGGAGTTTCACAGATACGCAGTATTTT.

The rearrangement links TRBV18 to TRBJ2-5; TRBD1 matches at 7 bases. The CDR3 length is 16 residues. Germline V gene sequence: CDR1 KGHSH, CDR2 LQKENI. V was pared by 3 bases and J by 0 bases, with 7 bases of the junction left unmatched. Here the CDR3 DNA reads TGTGCCAGCTCACCTCCCGGGACAGCGTACCAAGAGACCCAGTACTTC. Its translation: CASSPPGTAYQETQYF.

The chain recombines TRBV7-9 with TRBJ2-7; perhaps TRBD1 as D (6 bases). This CDR3 spans 11 amino acids. Germline V gives CDR1 SEHNR, CDR2 FQNEAQ (reference sequence). Trimming pared 4 bases from V and 8 bases from J, leaving 9 bases between. CDR3 coding DNA: TGTGCCAGCAGCTCCGGACAGAAGCAGTACTTC. As protein: CASSSGQKQYF.

As concerns this clone: Other nucleotide sequences from this sample produce the same CDR3. J is TRBJ2-3 and V is TRBV9; D is perhaps TRBD1 (6 bases). Germline V gene lookup returns CDR1 SGDLS and CDR2 YYNGEE. This CDR3 has 14 residues. Trimming cost V 0 bases and J 4 bases, with 9 bases left between them. This chain's CDR3 is CASSVGGGPDTQYF. The CDR3 DNA sequence: TGTGCCAGCAGCGTAGGTGGGGGCCCAGATACGCAGTATTTT.

The V and J genes are TRBV7-6 and TRBJ2-7, with D perhaps matching TRBD2 (7 bases). Per germline, CDR1 SGHVS and CDR2 FNYEAQ. CDR3 length: 16 residues. Trimming removed 1 base from V and 3 bases from J, with 16 bases in between. The CDR3 coding sequence is TGTGCCAGCAGCTTAGGTTCGGGGGGACACGACTACGAGCAGTACTTC. This sequence encodes CASSLGSGGHDYEQYF.

The DNA for the CDR3 is TGTGCTAGTGGTTTGGTACAAAAGGGACACCTTAGCACAGATACGCAGTATTTT. This sequence encodes CASGLVQKGHLSTDTQYF. The chain combines TRBV12-5 with TRBJ2-3; the D gene is possibly TRBD1 (6 bases). Germline lookup yields CDR1 LGHNT and CDR2 FRNRAP. Trimming removed 0 bases from V and 0 bases from J, with 16 bases in between. This CDR3 has 18 amino acids.

V usage is TRBV5-1 and J usage is TRBJ2-5; D might be TRBD1 (6 bases). V lost 2 bases, J lost 4 bases, and 6 bases lay in between. The germline gives CDR1 SGHRS, CDR2 YFSETQ. This CDR3 is built from 12 residues. The CDR3 nucleotides are TGCGCCAGCAGCTTCAGGGGAGAGACCCAGTACTTC. Amino acid sequence: CASSFRGETQYF.

This chain joins TRBV9 and TRBJ2-3, with 11 bases fitting TRBD2. J lost 7 bases, V lost 3 bases, and 13 bases had no gene match. Germline V gene data show CDR1 as SGDLS and CDR2 as YYNGEE. The CDR3 contains 17 residues. The CDR3 nucleotides read TGTGCCAGCAGCGCCGACGCTAGCGGGGGGCCTAGTCATACGCAGTATTTT. It is translated as CASSADASGGPSHTQYF.

The J gene is TRBJ1-1, the V gene TRBV7-9; 8 nucleotides align to TRBD1. This CDR3 region has 17 residues. Trimming cost V 4 bases and J 1 base; bases outside gene matches: 11. Germline V gene sequence: CDR1 SEHNR, CDR2 FQNEAQ (reference sequence). The DNA of the CDR3 is TGTGCCAGCAGCTCATCCCGACGGGGGACAGGGAACACTGAAGCTTTCTTT. This codes for CASSSSRRGTGNTEAFF. The whole variable domain, remainder taken from reference TRBV7-9 and TRBJ1-1, is DTGVSQNPRHKITKRGQNVTFRCDPISEHNRLYWYRQTLGQGPEFLTYFQNEAQLEKSRLLSDRFSAERPKGSFSTLEIQRTEQGDSAMYLCASSSSRRGTGNTEAFFGQGTRLTVV.

This clone was seen a single time. V gene TRBV19 combines with J gene TRBJ2-3, with 9 bases lining up with TRBD1. The J segment lost 4 bases and the V segment lost 5 bases, leaving 10 bases of the junction unmatched. CDR3 length equals 16 residues. From germline, CDR1 is LNHDA and CDR2 SQIVND (reference sequence). CDR3 sequence reads: CASSQYRDRAPDTQYF. In DNA, the CDR3 is TGTGCCAGTAGTCAGTACCGGGACAGGGCCCCAGATACGCAGTATTTT.